This T cell receptor beta chain stems from a study of CD8+ T cells in alopecia areata. Study summary: Twice daily, treated patients received 5 to 10 mg of oral tofacitinib. Study results and caveats: Alopecia totalis/universalis scalp especially showed more expanded CD8+ clones than normal scalp.

Sequencing used cDNA as its template, made by extracting RNA and reverse transcribing it. This table comes from immunoSEQ multiplex PCR, and its TCRdb copy is limited to in-frame clones, with some not included. The repertoire holds 60,000 to 85,000 clones, with roughly 70% as singletons. This clone appeared a few times. The antigen remains unidentified. Described treatment: oral pan-JAK inhibitor, 5-10 mg twice daily. The origin of this receptor is a human donor with alopecia areata. The sequencing here drew on CD8+ T cells sorted from blood, taken at week 24, from a patient treated with tofacitinib.

The CDR3 nucleotides read TGTGCCAGCAGTGAAACAAGGGGTACCTACGAGCAGTACTTC. This codes for CASSETRGTYEQYF. The rearrangement uses TRBV2 and TRBJ2-7, with D possibly TRBD1 on 5 matching bases. Looked up from germline, CDR1 is SNHLY and CDR2 is FYNNEI. V was cut by 2 bases and J by 2 bases, with 10 bases left in between. The CDR3 extends over 14 amino acids.